The 29 T cell receptor beta chains in this list originate from one sample, sequenced in a study of blood T cell repertoires in COVID-19 (dated by TCRdb to the early 2020s). Receptor libraries were prepared by the immunoSEQ multiplex PCR assay. This is the immuneACCESS table as TCRdb keeps it, with only in-frame sequences that have V and J called. A part of the clones is gone; compared with another copy, unresolved V genes explain less than half, and the rest is unexplained. This sample has about 45,000 clones in its table, and approximately 70% of those were observed once. In total, the top ten clones hold under 6.5% of the sample. Sequenced material: peripheral blood. These receptor sequences come from a man of 80 years or more with acute or convalescent COVID-19.

The gene calls are TRBV6-5 and TRBJ2-5, with D hard to call. The CDR3 is 13 residues long. CDR1 and CDR2 (germline): MNHEY, SVGAGI. V lost 6 bases and J lost 2, with 10 bases in between. This CDR3 is CASSRTEQETQYF. The CDR3 DNA is TGTGCCAGCAGCAGAACAGAACAAGAGACCCAGTACTTC.

This clone has just one count. This chain links TRBV5-6 with TRBJ2-1; 7 bases are shared with TRBD2. CDR3 length equals 14 residues. J lost 7 bases, V lost 4 bases, and 8 bases had no gene match. Germline-derived CDR1 and CDR2 are SGHDT and YYEEEE. Here the CDR3 DNA reads TGTGCCAGCAGCGGGTCAGCGGGGTGGAATGAGCAGTTCTTC. Amino acid sequence: CASSGSAGWNEQFF.

The chain combines TRBV6-5 with TRBJ1-4; D call uncertain. CDR1 and CDR2 from the germline V gene are MNHEY and SVGAGI. There are 13 residues in the CDR3. The V end was cut by 6 bases, the J end by 8 bases, with 13 bases between. The CDR3 spells CASSATWEEKLFF. CDR3 nucleotide sequence: TGTGCCAGCAGCGCCACGTGGGAGGAAAAACTGTTTTTT.

This chain joins TRBV6-2 or TRBV6-3 and TRBJ1-4; TRBD1 agrees at 7 bases. Germline-derived CDR1 and CDR2 are MNHEY and SVGEGT. The V segment lost 2 bases and the J segment 5 bases; nucleotides outside the gene matches: 8. The CDR3 consists of 16 residues. As DNA, the CDR3 is TGTGCCAGCAGTTACACATCCGGGACAGCAAATGAAAAACTGTTTTTT. Its translation is CASSYTSGTANEKLFF.

The V and J genes are TRBV6-5 and TRBJ1-1; no clear D gene. The germline CDR1 and CDR2 sequences are MNHEY and SVGAGI. The CDR3 sequence is 15 residues long. Trimming cost V 0 bases and J 1 base, with 9 bases left between them. The CDR3 protein is CASSYSTRGNTEAFF. CDR3 nucleotide sequence: TGTGCCAGCAGTTACTCTACCCGGGGGAACACTGAAGCTTTCTTT.

V gene TRBV2 combines with J gene TRBJ1-2; the D is unclear. CDR3 length: 13 residues. Germline CDR1 and CDR2: SNHLY and FYNNEI. The V and J ends lost 10 bases and 4 bases respectively, with 16 bases between them. The CDR3 DNA is TGTGCCACGGCGGCGAGTCCCTCCTATGGCTACACCTTC. This sequence encodes CATAASPSYGYTF.

The V call is TRBV9, the J call TRBJ2-7; 8 nucleotides align to TRBD2. Trimming at V came to 4 bases and at J to 3 bases, leaving 6 bases not matched to a gene. This CDR3 is 14 amino acids long. Germline CDR1 reads SGDLS; CDR2 reads YYNGEE. The CDR3 bases are TGTGCCAGCAGCTCCGGACTAGCTGGCTACGAGCAGTACTTC. Its protein is CASSSGLAGYEQYF.

A few counts support this clone. V gene TRBV7-2 combines with J gene TRBJ1-1; D is unresolved. The CDR3 length is 14 residues. V shed 5 bases and J shed 2 bases, with 12 bases lying between them. Germline assignment: CDR1 SGHTA and CDR2 FQGNSA. The CDR3 reads CASSLDGSNTEAFF. The DNA for the CDR3 is TGTGCCAGCAGCCTAGACGGTTCTAACACTGAAGCTTTCTTT.

The chain has TRBV15 and TRBJ1-2, with TRBD1 matching 8 bases. J was trimmed by 1 base and V by 6 bases; bases with no gene match: 10. The germline CDR1 and CDR2 sequences are LNHNV and YYDKDF (reference sequence). CDR3 length: 16 amino acids. The CDR3 sequence: CATSGQGIYRNYGYTF. DNA for the CDR3: TGTGCCACCAGTGGACAGGGAATCTACCGTAACTATGGCTACACCTTC.

The rearrangement joins TRBV21-1 to TRBJ2-1; TRBD2, as called in the table, went unchecked against the DNA. TRBV21-1 has pseudogene status. CDR3 length equals 15 residues. CDR3 sequence reads: CASSKETSSYNEQFF. The CDR3, as DNA: TGTGCCAGCAGCAAAGAAACTAGCAGCTACAATGAGCAGTTCTTC.

This clone was detected once. V is TRBV5-1 and J is TRBJ1-4; the D gene is possibly TRBD1 (6 bases). This CDR3 has 15 residues. Trimming removed 4 bases at V and 3 bases at J, with 13 bases between. Germline lookup yields CDR1 SGHRS and CDR2 YFSETQ. CDR3: CASSATGPANEKLFF. CDR3 DNA: TGCGCCAGCAGCGCCACAGGGCCGGCTAATGAAAAACTGTTTTTT.

This sequence joins TRBV5-1 and TRBJ2-3; no clear D gene. V lost 0 bases to trimming and J lost 1 base, with 9 bases between them. This CDR3 spans 15 amino acids. CDR1 SGHRS and CDR2 YFSETQ come from the germline V gene. The CDR3 protein is CASSLGGQGTDTQYF. The CDR3 DNA follows: TGCGCCAGCAGCTTGGGTGGGCAGGGCACAGATACGCAGTATTTT. The full variable domain, completed using reference TRBV5-1 and TRBJ2-3, is KAGVTQTPRYLIKTRGQQVTLSCSPISGHRSVSWYQQTPGQGLQFLFEYFSETQRNKGNFPGRFSGRQFSNSRSEMNVSTLELGDSALYLCASSLGGQGTDTQYFGPGTRLTVL.

The genes are TRBV5-4 and TRBJ1-2; TRBD1 matches 10 bases. The CDR3 runs 16 residues. V lost 3 bases to trimming and J lost 6 bases; unmatched junction nucleotides: 11. In germline, CDR1 is SGHNT, CDR2 YYREEE (reference sequence). The CDR3 bases are TGTGCCAGCAGCTGGGGGCTGGGGACAGGGGCTCATGGCTACACCTTC. This encodes CASSWGLGTGAHGYTF.

This clone has just a few counts. This sequence joins TRBV4-1 and TRBJ2-2; 14 bases are a match to TRBD2. The CDR3 contains 19 residues. V lost 2 bases to trimming and J lost 1 base; unmatched junction nucleotides: 6. Germline CDR1 and CDR2: MGHRA and YSYEKL. This chain's CDR3 is CASSQWGLAGARNTGELFF. DNA of the CDR3: TGCGCCAGCAGCCAATGGGGACTAGCGGGGGCCAGGAACACCGGGGAGCTGTTTTTT.

V is TRBV29-1 and J is TRBJ2-1; 9 nucleotides match TRBD2. This CDR3 is 13 amino acids long. J gave up 7 bases and V 4 bases, and 5 bases lay outside the gene matches. Germline CDR1 SQVTM, CDR2 ANQGSEA. CDR3 region: CSVARLAENEQFF. In DNA form, the CDR3 reads TGCAGCGTTGCTCGACTAGCGGAAAATGAGCAGTTCTTC.

J is TRBJ1-1 and V is TRBV7-9, with 7 bases matching TRBD1. CDR3 length: 14 amino acids. Per germline, CDR1 SEHNR and CDR2 FQNEAQ (reference sequence). Losses at the gene ends were 5 bases for V and 0 bases for J; bases not matched to a gene: 3. The CDR3 region is CASSAGQMNTEAFF. In nucleotides, the CDR3 is TGTGCCAGCAGCGCGGGACAGATGAACACTGAAGCTTTCTTT.

The chain recombines TRBV3-1 (or the pseudogene TRBV3-2) with TRBJ1-4; TRBD1 aligns across 9 bases. The germline gives CDR1 LGHDT, CDR2 YNNKEL (reference sequence). The CDR3 spans 15 residues. Trimming removed 7 bases from V and 8 bases from J; junction bases left unmatched: 11. Here the CDR3 DNA reads TGTGCCAGCACCCCGGGACAGGGAGGCGTCGAAAAACTGTTTTTT. This encodes CASTPGQGGVEKLFF.

This clone has ten or more counts. This chain links TRBV2 with TRBJ2-1, with D tentatively TRBD2 (5 bases). The CDR3 sequence is 12 residues long. Trimming took 8 bases from V and 5 from J, leaving 10 bases between them. Per germline, CDR1 SNHLY and CDR2 FYNNEI. The chain's CDR3 is CASLSGNNEQFF. CDR3 bases: TGTGCCAGCCTAAGCGGAAACAATGAGCAGTTCTTC.

The V call is TRBV4-1, the J call TRBJ1-2; D unclear. The CDR3 totals 14 residues. Germline V lookup: CDR1 MGHRA, CDR2 YSYEKL. Trimming shortened V by 0 bases and J by 4 bases, and 9 bases separated the two germline ends. This chain's CDR3 is CASSQDARGYGYTF. In DNA, the CDR3 is TGCGCCAGCAGCCAAGATGCCAGAGGCTATGGCTACACCTTC.

V and J are TRBV19 and TRBJ2-4; 7 bases align to TRBD2. The junction had 9 bases not matched to a gene; V was cut back by 3 bases and J by 4 bases. Germline V lookup: CDR1 LNHDA, CDR2 SQIVND (reference sequence). The CDR3 sequence is 16 residues long. CDR3: CASSIQEAGVKNIQYF. The CDR3, as DNA: TGTGCCAGTAGTATTCAGGAGGCGGGAGTTAAAAACATTCAGTACTTC.

In this sample, this clone turned up a few times. The chain uses TRBV19 and TRBJ1-1; D uncertain. The germline V and J ends were trimmed by 3 bases and 8 bases, with 19 bases remaining between them. From germline, CDR1 is LNHDA and CDR2 SQIVND (reference sequence). The CDR3 sequence is 15 residues long. CDR3 amino acids: CASSIYFSGSQEAFF. For the CDR3, the DNA is TGTGCCAGTAGTATTTATTTCTCGGGATCTCAAGAAGCTTTCTTT.

This clone appeared many times. The chain recombines TRBV19 with TRBJ1-5; perhaps TRBD1 as D (6 bases). Deletions cut 10 bases from V and 9 bases from J, with 22 bases between. The germline CDR1 and CDR2 sequences are LNHDA and SQIVND (reference sequence). The length of the CDR3 is 14 residues. This chain's CDR3 is CATQADSAIGPQHF. The CDR3 nucleotides are TGTGCCACCCAGGCGGACAGTGCGATTGGGCCCCAGCATTTT.

The chain carries TRBV18 and TRBJ1-2, with unresolved D. The CDR3 spans 12 residues. The germline V gene has CDR1 KGHSH and CDR2 LQKENI. V lost 2 bases and J 3 bases, leaving 4 bases between the germline ends. The CDR3 loop reads CASSPIDYGYTF. CDR3 in DNA: TGTGCCAGCTCACCAATCGACTATGGCTACACCTTC.

This chain links TRBV19 with TRBJ2-1; TRBD2 aligns across 9 bases. The V gene end was trimmed by 1 base and the J gene end by 8 bases; junction bases not matched to a gene: 9. Germline-derived CDR1 and CDR2 are LNHDA and SQIVND (reference sequence). This CDR3 region has 16 residues. This CDR3 reads CASSIGRRGGRDEQFF. The CDR3 coding sequence is TGTGCCAGTAGTATAGGTCGGCGGGGGGGCCGGGATGAGCAGTTCTTC.

The rearrangement joins TRBV5-1 to TRBJ1-5; 10 nucleotides align to TRBD1. Trimming cost V 4 bases and J 3 bases; bases outside gene matches: 7. The CDR3 loop spans 16 amino acids. CDR1 and CDR2 from the germline V gene are SGHRS and YFSETQ. The CDR3 loop is CASSVGTGDFNQPQHF. CDR3 DNA: TGCGCCAGCAGCGTAGGGACAGGGGACTTCAATCAGCCCCAGCATTTT.

CDR3 sequence (DNA): TGTGCCAGCAGTCCTAGTGGATACGAGCAGTACTTC. It specifies CASSPSGYEQYF. V usage is TRBV6-5 and J usage is TRBJ2-7, with D unresolved. This CDR3 is built from 12 residues. V gave up 5 bases and J gave up 4 bases, with 9 bases separating them. Germline lookup yields CDR1 MNHEY and CDR2 SVGAGI.

There are a few counts of this clone. This sequence joins TRBV27 and TRBJ1-6; D is possibly TRBD1 (5 bases). Germline values: CDR1 MNHEY, CDR2 SMNVEV (reference sequence). The CDR3 contains 16 residues. V gave up 2 bases and J gave up 4 bases, with 12 bases separating them. This CDR3 reads CASSLTSQVYNSPLHF. Written as DNA, the CDR3 is TGTGCCAGCAGTTTAACCTCACAGGTTTATAATTCACCCCTCCACTTT.

V gene TRBV28 combines with J gene TRBJ2-1; 7 nucleotides align to TRBD1. Germline V gene data show CDR1 as MDHEN and CDR2 as SYDVKM. The CDR3 consists of 14 residues. The junction had 7 bases not matched to a gene; V was cut back by 6 bases and J by 5 bases. The CDR3 sequence is CASSQDQGDNEQFF. In nucleotides, the CDR3 is TGTGCCAGCAGCCAGGACCAGGGGGACAATGAGCAGTTCTTC. The whole variable domain, filled in from reference TRBV28 and TRBJ2-1, reads DVKVTQSSRYLVKRTGEKVFLECVQDMDHENMFWYRQDPGLGLRLIYFSYDVKMKEKGDIPEGYSVSREKKERFSLILESASTNQTSMYLCASSQDQGDNEQFFGPGTRLTVL.

Remarks on this clone: Its ends do not fully match the called genes, so a read error is possible. This sequence joins TRBV19 and TRBJ1-2; no clear D. The germline V gene encodes CDR1 LNHDA and CDR2 SQIVND (reference sequence). This CDR3 spans 14 amino acids. The DNA of the CDR3 is TGTGCCAGTAGTGTAGAGTCGTTCGGGTATGGCTACACCTTC. It encodes CASSVESFGYGYTF.